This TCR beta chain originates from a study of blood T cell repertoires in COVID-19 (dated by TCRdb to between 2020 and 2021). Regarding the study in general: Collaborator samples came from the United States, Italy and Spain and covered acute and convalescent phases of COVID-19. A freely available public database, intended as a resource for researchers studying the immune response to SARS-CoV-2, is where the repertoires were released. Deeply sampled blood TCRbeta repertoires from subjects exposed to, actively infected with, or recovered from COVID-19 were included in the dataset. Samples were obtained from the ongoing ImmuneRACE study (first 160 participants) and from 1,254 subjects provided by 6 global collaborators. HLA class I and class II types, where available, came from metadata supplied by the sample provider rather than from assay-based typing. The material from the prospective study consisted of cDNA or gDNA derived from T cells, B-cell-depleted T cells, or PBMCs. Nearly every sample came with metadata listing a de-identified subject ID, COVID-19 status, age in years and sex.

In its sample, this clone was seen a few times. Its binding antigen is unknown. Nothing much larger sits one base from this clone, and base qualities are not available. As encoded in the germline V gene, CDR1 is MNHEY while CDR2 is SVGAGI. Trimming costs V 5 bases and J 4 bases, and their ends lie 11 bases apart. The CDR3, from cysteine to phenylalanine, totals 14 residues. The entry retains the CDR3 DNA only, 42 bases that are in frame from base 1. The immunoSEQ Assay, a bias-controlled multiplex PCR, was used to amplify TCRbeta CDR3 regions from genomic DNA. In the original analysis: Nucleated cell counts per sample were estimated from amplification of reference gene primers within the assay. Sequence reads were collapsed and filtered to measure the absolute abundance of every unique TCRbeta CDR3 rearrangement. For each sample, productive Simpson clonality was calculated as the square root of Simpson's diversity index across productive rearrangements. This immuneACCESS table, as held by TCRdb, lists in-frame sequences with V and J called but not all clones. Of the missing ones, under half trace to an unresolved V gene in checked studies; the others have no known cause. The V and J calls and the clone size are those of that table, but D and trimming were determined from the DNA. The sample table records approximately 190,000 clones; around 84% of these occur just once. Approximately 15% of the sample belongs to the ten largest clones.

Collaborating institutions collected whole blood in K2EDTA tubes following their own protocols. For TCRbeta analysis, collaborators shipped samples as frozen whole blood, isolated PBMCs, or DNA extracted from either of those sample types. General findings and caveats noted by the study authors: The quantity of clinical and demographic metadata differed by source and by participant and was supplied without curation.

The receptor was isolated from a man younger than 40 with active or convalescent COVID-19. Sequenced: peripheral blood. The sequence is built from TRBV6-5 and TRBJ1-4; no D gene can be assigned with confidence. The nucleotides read TGTGCCAGCAGTACCTCAGATTTTAATGAAAAACTGTTTTTT. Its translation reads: CASSTSDFNEKLFF.